The entry that follows covers one T cell receptor beta chain sequence. Its specific antigen is unknown. Base quality data are lacking; no much larger clone is found one base away. This sample is part of a study of T cell repertoires in cytomegalovirus infection (dated by TCRdb to the late 2010s). With regard to the full study: Peptide stimulations targeted recently identified HLA-C-restricted CMV epitopes, whose presentation resists viral immunomodulation, together with well-studied HLA-B-restricted epitopes. Donor HLA type was relevant to the analysis, as public TCR beta signatures indicated carriage of CMV infection together with the matching HLA type. The study at large found these results: In both this cohort and an independent roughly 400-donor cohort, the cumulative frequency of public TCR beta family members distinguished carriers of CMV infection plus the relevant HLA type. The ex vivo response was dominated by HLA-C-restricted CMV-specific TCR beta clonotypes, and the single most frequent clonotype in two of eight donors was supplied by these HLA-C-restricted clonotypes.

The sample's treatment or condition, from its label and the paper: in vitro stimulation with specific CMV peptide epitopes to enrich CMV-specific T cells. TCRdb names Illumina HiSeq 1500 as the instrument used. The raw public reads went through TCRdb reprocessing: fastp at Q25, MiXCR clone calling, in-frame beta chains kept. Rows with one shared CDR3 protein collapse into an entry with the most common genes and DNA. The sample records almost 90,000 distinct CDR3 sequences, over 25% of which are singletons. The ten largest clones represent roughly 71% of the sample. The CDR3 measures 16 amino acids from cysteine to phenylalanine. Only the CDR3 region is kept as DNA, spanning 48 bases read in frame from base 1. A distance of 11 bases separates the germline ends of V and J, which lose 0 bases and 0 bases respectively. Sequences MNHEY (CDR1) and SVGEGT (CDR2) are obtained from the germline V gene.

Sequencing used CD8+ T cells from cultured PBMCs, obtained from culture after CMV antigen stimulation. The chain uses TRBV6-2 or TRBV6-3 and TRBJ2-5, with the identity of the D gene unclear. This TCR derives from a human donor in good health (CMV status not recorded). Some clones in this sample may be carry-over from other donors' samples. The CDR3 has the sequence CASSYSRMDYQETQYF. The DNA sequence follows: TGTGCCAGCAGTTACTCGAGGATGGATTACCAAGAGACCCAGTACTTC.